This T cell receptor beta chain was identified during a study of STAT5B mutations in CD4+ large granular lymphocyte leukemia. Control samples were healthy donors' buffy coats. The assay was run at survey level. The data were produced by immunoSEQ multiplex PCR, yet TCRdb's version contains in-frame clones alone and is incomplete. Here the sample spans approximately 20,000 clones, roughly 77% being singletons. As to this clone: Its antigen is unknown.

Findings and caveats of the study: 8/27 top patient clones versus 2/35 control clones were TRBV06-family.

V shed 1 base and J shed 3 bases, with 12 bases lying between them. The V gene's germline CDR1 is ENHRY and CDR2 SYGVKD. The length of the CDR3 is 15 residues. The sequencing sample was made of CD4+ T cells from blood buffy coats. The gene calls are TRBV10-3 and TRBJ1-1; D is possibly TRBD1 (6 bases). This clonotype was sampled from a human donor in good health. CDR3 in amino acids: CAISELNRVDTEAFF. CDR3 sequence (DNA): TGTGCCATCAGTGAGTTAAACAGGGTCGACACTGAAGCTTTCTTT.